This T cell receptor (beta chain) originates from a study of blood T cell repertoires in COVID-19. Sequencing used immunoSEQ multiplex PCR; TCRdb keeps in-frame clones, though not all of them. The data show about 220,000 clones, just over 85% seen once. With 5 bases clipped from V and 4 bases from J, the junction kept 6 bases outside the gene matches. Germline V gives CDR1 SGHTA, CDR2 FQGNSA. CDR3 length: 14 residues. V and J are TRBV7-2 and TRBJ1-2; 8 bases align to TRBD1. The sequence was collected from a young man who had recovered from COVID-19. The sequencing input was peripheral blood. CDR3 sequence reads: CASSGTGSTYGYTF. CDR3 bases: TGTGCCAGCAGCGGGACAGGTAGCACCTATGGCTACACCTTC.